This T cell receptor (beta chain) was retrieved from a study of OX40 agonist ivuxolimab in advanced cancers. The study in broad terms: Ivuxolimab was an agonistic, fully human IgG2 monoclonal antibody directed against OX40 (CD134), a costimulatory receptor. Partial responses were achieved by three dose-escalation patients, of whom one had hepatocellular carcinoma and two had cutaneous melanoma. In the dose-escalation cohort, around four fifths of patients were male, and the mean age was 60 years with a range of about 20 to 90. Intravenous ivuxolimab was administered to patients every 2 weeks at six dose levels: 0.01, 0.1, 0.3, 1.5, 3 and 10 mg/kg. Peripheral TCRbeta sequencing aimed to test whether ivuxolimab altered TCR sequence diversity and caused clonal T-cell expansion. Prior anti-PD-1, anti-PD-L1 or anti-CTLA-4 therapy was permitted, and approximately 42% of dose-escalation patients had received checkpoint inhibitors. Among the approximately 50 dose-escalation patients, approximately 20 had hepatocellular carcinoma, about 15 melanoma, 9 renal cell carcinoma and 9 head and neck cancer. The paper covers the monotherapy dose-escalation part of the phase I ivuxolimab trial, which included N ≈ 57 patients.

Patients with autoimmune disease history or receiving systemic immunosuppression were excluded from the trial. Peripheral blood for TCR sequencing was collected from all dose cohorts at baseline, on cycle 4 day 1, and on cycle 7 day 1. Samples were obtained from an open-label, multicenter, first-in-human phase I dose-escalation trial of ivuxolimab. Adults with locally advanced or metastatic melanoma, renal cell carcinoma, hepatocellular carcinoma or head and neck squamous cell carcinoma were enrolled in the trial. Before TCR sequencing, CD4+ and CD8+ T cells were separately sorted from peripheral blood. Genomic DNA was extracted from sorted cells for sequencing of the TCRbeta CDR3 region. The immunoSEQ Assay was used to sequence the TCRbeta CDR3 regions. TCRdb limited this immuneACCESS table to in-frame rearrangements with V and J called. A share of clones is missing; checked studies link under half to unresolved V genes, and the rest is unexplained. Within this sample are about 95,000 clones, with under 85% of them counted one time only. Clones ranked in the top ten supply 3% to 4% of the sample.

This clone came up a few times. The antigen it binds to is not known. The sample holds no much larger clone one base away, and base qualities are not on file. Findings and caveats that apply to the study as a whole: At doses of 0.1 to 3.0 mg/kg, clonal expansion of both CD4+ and CD8+ blood T cells was observed from baseline to week 6. In the 0.1-3.0 mg/kg groups, partial responders were among the patients with the lowest normalized peripheral clonal expansion, particularly in CD8+ T cells. After ivuxolimab, more expanded clones were found on average in CD8+ T cells than in CD4+ T cells. Low levels of normalized T-cell clonal expansion were also seen in some nonresponding patients. Antigen specificity was not determined for the clonally expanded peripheral T cells.

V is reduced by 4 bases and J by 1 base, leaving a spacing of 4 bases between them. CDR1 is given as SGHKS and CDR2 as YYEKEE, both from the germline V gene (reference sequence). The CDR3 numbers 12 residues from cysteine through phenylalanine. Solely the CDR3 DNA is kept, with 36 bases framed from the first base. In this chain, TRBV5-5 is recombined with TRBJ2-3, with the D gene uncertain. The material sequenced was CD4+ or CD8+ T cells sorted from blood, taken in a trial of the OX40 agonist ivuxolimab. The receptor's source is an adult with an advanced solid tumor such as melanoma, head and neck, liver or kidney cancer. The nucleotide sequence reads TGTGCCAGCAGCCCGGGCACAGATACGCAGTATTTT. This gives the protein CASSPGTDTQYF.